This is a list of T cell receptor beta chains from one sample in a study of CD8 T cells in Susac syndrome. MiXCR, applied by TCRdb to the immunoSEQ multiplex PCR reads, yields one record per CDR3 protein. The table records roughly 200,000 distinct CDR3 sequences, around 93% of them present only once. The sequenced material came from CD4+ T cells from PBMCs. These TCRs come from a human donor in good health. The CDR3 runs from the conserved cysteine through the conserved F or W. D genes are given only for firm matches. For some rows the clone size is stated as once, few or many, or as a class when expanded; others skip it.

TRBV7-9	NA	TRBJ2-7	NA	TGTGCCAGCAGCTTACTCGCCGAGCAGTACTTC	CASSLLAEQYF
TRBV19	NA	TRBJ2-7	NA	TGTGCCAGTAGTCTCAAAACAGGGGAGCAGTACTTC	CASSLKTGEQYF
TRBV20-1	NA	TRBJ1-2	TRBD1	TGCAGTGCCCAGAGGACAGGGGGAGGCGGCTACACCTTC	CSAQRTGGGGYTF
TRBV7-3	NA	TRBJ1-2	TRBD1	TGTGCCAGCAGCTTAAGACAGGGAACTGGCTACACCTTC	CASSLRQGTGYTF
TRBV5-1	NA	TRBJ2-1	NA	TGCGCCAGCAACCCCTACAGGGATCTGGGGAATGAGCAGTTCTTC	CASNPYRDLGNEQFF
TRBV6-5	NA	TRBJ1-1	NA	TGTGCCAGCAGTTACAATCCTCCGGGGAGGAACACTGAAGCTTTCTTT	CASSYNPPGRNTEAFF
TRBV5-1	NA	TRBJ1-2	TRBD1	TGCGCCAGCAGTCAGGACAGGGGCCTCCCTAACTATGGCTACACCTTC	CASSQDRGLPNYGYTF
TRBV7-9	once	TRBJ1-6	TRBD1	TGTGCCAGCCAACAGGGGCAAAATTCACCCCTCCACTTT	CASQQGQNSPLHF
TRBV7-3	NA	TRBJ2-1	NA	TGTGCCGGCCAAAGATACAATGAGCAGTTCTTC	CAGQRYNEQFF
TRBV25-1	NA	TRBJ1-2	NA	TGTGCCAGCGCTGGACAACCAAGTGGCTACACCTTC	CASAGQPSGYTF
TRBV3-1	NA	TRBJ2-5	NA	TGTGCCAGCAGCCGTGGGAGTGAGACCCAGTACTTC	CASSRGSETQYF
TRBV6-1	NA	TRBJ2-1	TRBD1	TGTGCCAGCACTCTACCCCGTCCTGGGACAGGGTACGGCAATGAGCAGTTCTTC	CASTLPRPGTGYGNEQFF